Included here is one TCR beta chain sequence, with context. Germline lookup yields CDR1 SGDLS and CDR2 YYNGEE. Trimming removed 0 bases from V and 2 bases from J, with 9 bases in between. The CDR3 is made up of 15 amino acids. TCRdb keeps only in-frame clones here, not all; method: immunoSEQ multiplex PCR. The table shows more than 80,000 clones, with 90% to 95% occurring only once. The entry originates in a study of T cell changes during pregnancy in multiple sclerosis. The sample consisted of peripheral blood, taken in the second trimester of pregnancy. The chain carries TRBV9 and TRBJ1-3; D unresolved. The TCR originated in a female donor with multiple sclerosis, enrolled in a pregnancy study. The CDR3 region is CASSVAGRTGNTIYF. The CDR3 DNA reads TGTGCCAGCAGCGTAGCAGGTCGGACTGGAAACACCATATATTTT.